This T cell receptor (beta chain) appears in the sequencing data of a study of blood T cell repertoires in COVID-19. Trimming took off 2 bases at V and 3 bases at J, with 6 bases between the two ends. Germline values: CDR1 SGHNT, CDR2 YYREEE (reference sequence). The CDR3 totals 13 residues. The data were produced by immunoSEQ multiplex PCR, yet TCRdb's version contains in-frame clones alone and is incomplete. This sample carries 400,000 to 550,000 clones, roughly nine tenths of them seen once, and the ten largest clones take under 2%. This clone was found once. The sequence came from a young woman with acute COVID-19. The chain carries TRBV5-4 and TRBJ1-3; TRBD1 might be the D (5 bases). Sequencing used PBMCs or T cells enriched from blood (not recorded which). CDR3 in DNA: TGTGCCAGCAGCTTCGACAGTGGAAACACCATATATTTT. It codes for CASSFDSGNTIYF.